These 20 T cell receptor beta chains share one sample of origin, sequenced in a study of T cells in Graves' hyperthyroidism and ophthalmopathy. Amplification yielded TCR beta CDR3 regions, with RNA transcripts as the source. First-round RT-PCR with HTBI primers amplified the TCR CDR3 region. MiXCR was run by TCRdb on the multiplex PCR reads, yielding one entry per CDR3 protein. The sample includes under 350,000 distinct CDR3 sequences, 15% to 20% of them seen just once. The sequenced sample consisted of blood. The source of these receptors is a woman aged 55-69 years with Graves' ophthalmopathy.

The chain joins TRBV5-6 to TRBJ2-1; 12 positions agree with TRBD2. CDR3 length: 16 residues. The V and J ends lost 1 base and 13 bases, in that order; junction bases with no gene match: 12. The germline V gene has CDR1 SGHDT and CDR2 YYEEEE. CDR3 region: CASSLYQGASGRAQFF. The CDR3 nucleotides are TGTGCCAGCAGCTTGTATCAGGGAGCTAGCGGGAGGGCCCAGTTCTTC.

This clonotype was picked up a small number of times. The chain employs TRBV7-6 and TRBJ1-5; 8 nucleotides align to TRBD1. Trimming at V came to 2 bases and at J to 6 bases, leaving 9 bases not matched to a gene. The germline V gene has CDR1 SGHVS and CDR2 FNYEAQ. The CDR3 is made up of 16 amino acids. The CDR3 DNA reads TGTGCCAGCAGCTTAAGGTCCGGAGACAGGGGTCAGCCCCAGCATTTT. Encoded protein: CASSLRSGDRGQPQHF.

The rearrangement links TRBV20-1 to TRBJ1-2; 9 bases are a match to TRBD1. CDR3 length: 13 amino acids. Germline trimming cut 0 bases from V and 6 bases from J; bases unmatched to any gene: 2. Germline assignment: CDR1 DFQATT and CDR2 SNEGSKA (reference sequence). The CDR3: CSAREQGADGYTF. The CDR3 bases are TGCAGTGCTAGAGAACAGGGGGCTGATGGCTACACCTTC.

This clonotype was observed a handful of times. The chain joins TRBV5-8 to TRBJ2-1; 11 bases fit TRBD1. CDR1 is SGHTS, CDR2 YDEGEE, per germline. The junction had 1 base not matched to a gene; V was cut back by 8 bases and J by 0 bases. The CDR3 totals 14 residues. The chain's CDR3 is CASGTGGSYNEQFF. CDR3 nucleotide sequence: TGTGCCAGTGGGACAGGGGGCTCCTACAATGAGCAGTTCTTC.

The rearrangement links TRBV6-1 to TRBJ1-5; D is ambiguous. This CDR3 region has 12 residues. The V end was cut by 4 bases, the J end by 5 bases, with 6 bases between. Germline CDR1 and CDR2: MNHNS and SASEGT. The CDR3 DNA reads TGTGCCAGCAGTGGCAACTATCAGCCCCAGCATTTT. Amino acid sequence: CASSGNYQPQHF.

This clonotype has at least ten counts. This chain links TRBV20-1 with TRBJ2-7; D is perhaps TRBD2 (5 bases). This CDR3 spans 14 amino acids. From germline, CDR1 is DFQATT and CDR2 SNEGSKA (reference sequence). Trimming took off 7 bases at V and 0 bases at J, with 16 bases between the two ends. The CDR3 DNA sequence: TGCAGTGGGGTGGGAGATCGGAGCTCCTACGAGCAGTACTTC. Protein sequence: CSGVGDRSSYEQYF.

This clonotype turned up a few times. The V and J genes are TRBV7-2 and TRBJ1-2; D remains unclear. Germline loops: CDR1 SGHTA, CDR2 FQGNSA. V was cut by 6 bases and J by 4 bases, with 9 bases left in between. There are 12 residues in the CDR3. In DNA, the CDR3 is TGTGCCAGCAGTTATAACGTCTATGGCTACACCTTC. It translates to CASSYNVYGYTF.

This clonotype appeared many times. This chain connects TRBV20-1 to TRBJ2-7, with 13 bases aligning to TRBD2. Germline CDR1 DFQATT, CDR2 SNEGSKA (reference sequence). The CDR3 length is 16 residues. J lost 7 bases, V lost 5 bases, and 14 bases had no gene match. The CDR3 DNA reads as TGCAGTGCTTCCCAATTGACTAGCGGGAGGCCCTGGGAGCAGTACTTC. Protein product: CSASQLTSGRPWEQYF.

This CDR3 reads CASSQDSTFNQPQHF. The CDR3 DNA reads as TGCGCCAGCAGCCAAGATAGCACATTCAATCAGCCCCAGCATTTT. V gene TRBV4-3 combines with J gene TRBJ1-5; D is unresolved. The CDR3 sequence is 15 residues long. CDR1 is LGHNA and CDR2 is YSLEER in the germline V gene. Between the trimmed V and J ends, which lost 0 bases and 3 bases, there was a span of 9 bases.

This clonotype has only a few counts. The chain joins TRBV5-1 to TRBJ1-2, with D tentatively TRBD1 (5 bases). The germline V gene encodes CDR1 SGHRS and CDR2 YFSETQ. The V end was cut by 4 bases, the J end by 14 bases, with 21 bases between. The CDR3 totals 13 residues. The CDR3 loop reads CASSLVDSRISTF. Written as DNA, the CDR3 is TGCGCCAGCAGCCTCGTCGACAGTAGGATTAGTACCTTC.

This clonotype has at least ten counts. The CDR3: CSARAGSGGVNTEAFF. The CDR3 coding sequence is TGCAGTGCTAGAGCGGGGTCAGGGGGAGTAAACACTGAAGCTTTCTTT. The chain employs TRBV20-1 and TRBJ1-1; 7 bases line up with TRBD1. V was pared by 1 base and J by 2 bases, with 10 bases of the junction left unmatched. Germline V gene data show CDR1 as DFQATT and CDR2 as SNEGSKA (reference sequence). The CDR3 is 16 amino acids.

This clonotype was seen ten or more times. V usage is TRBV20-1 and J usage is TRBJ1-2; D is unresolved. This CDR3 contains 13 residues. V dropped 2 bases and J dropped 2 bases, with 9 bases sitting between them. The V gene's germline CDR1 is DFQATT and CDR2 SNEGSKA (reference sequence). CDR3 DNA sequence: TGCAGTGCTAGAATTGCATTAAACTATGGCTACACCTTC. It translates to CSARIALNYGYTF.

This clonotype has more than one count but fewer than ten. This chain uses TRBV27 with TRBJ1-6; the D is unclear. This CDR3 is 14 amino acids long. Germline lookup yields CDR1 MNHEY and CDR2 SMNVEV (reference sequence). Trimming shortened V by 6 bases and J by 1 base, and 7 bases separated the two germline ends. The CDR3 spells CASSTLSYNSPLHF. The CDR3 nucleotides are TGTGCCAGCAGCACTTTATCCTATAATTCACCCCTCCACTTT.

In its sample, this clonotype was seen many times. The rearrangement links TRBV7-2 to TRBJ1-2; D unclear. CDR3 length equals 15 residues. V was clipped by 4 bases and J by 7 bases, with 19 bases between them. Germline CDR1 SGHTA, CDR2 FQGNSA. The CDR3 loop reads CASSSQRGGEFGYTF. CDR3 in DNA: TGTGCCAGCAGCTCCCAACGCGGTGGGGAATTTGGCTACACCTTC.

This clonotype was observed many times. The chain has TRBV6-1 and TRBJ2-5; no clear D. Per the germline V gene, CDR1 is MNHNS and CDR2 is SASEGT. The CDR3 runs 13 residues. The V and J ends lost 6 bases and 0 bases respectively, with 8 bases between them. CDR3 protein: CASRPDYQETQYF. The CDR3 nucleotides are TGTGCCAGCAGACCCGACTACCAAGAGACCCAGTACTTC.

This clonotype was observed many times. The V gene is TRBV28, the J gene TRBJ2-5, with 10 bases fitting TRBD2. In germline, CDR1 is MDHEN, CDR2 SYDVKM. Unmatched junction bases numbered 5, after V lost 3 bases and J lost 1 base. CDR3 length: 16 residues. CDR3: CASSFPTSGFQETQYF. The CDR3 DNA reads TGTGCCAGCAGTTTCCCGACTAGCGGGTTCCAAGAGACCCAGTACTTC.

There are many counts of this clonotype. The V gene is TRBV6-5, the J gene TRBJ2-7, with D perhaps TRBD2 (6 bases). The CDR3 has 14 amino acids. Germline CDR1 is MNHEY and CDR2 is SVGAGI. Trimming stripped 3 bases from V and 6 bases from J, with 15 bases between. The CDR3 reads CASSYTPAGSEQYF. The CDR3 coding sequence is TGTGCCAGCAGTTATACCCCTGCGGGAAGCGAGCAGTACTTC.

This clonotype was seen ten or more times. The CDR3 reads CASSRQGRGETQYF. The DNA of the CDR3 is TGTGCCAGCAGTCGACAGGGCAGAGGCGAGACCCAGTACTTC. The J gene is TRBJ2-5, the V gene TRBV6-1; 7 bases align to TRBD1. With 5 bases clipped from V and 5 bases from J, the junction kept 8 bases outside the gene matches. CDR1 MNHNS and CDR2 SASEGT come from the germline V gene. The CDR3 length is 14 residues.

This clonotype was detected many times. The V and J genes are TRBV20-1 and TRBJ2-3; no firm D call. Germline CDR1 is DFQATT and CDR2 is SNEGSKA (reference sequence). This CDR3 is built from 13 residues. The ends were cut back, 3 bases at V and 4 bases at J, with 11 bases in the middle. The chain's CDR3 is CSARLAKADTQYF. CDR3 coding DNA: TGCAGTGCTAGGTTGGCGAAGGCAGATACGCAGTATTTT.

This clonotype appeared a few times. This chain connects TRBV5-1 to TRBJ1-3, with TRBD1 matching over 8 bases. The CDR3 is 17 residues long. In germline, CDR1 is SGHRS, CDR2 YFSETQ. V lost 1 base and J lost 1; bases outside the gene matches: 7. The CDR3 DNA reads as TGCGCCAGCAGCTTGAGAAATCAGGGGGCGTCTGGAAACACCATATATTTT. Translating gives CASSLRNQGASGNTIYF.